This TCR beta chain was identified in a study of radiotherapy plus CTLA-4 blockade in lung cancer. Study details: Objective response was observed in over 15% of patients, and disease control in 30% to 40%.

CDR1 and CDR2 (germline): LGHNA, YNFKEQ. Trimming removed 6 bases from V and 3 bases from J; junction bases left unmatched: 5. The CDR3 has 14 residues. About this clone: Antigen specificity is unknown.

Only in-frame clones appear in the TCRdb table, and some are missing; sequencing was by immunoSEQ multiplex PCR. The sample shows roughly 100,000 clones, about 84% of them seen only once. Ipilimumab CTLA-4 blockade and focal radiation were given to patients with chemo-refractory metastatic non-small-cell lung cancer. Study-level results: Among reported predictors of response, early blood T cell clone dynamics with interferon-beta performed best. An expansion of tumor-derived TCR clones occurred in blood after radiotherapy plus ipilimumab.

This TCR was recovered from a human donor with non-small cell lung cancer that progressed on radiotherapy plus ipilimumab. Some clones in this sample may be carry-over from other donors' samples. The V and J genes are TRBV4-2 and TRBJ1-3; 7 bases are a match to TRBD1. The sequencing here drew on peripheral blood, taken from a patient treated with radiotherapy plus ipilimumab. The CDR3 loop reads CASSRQGVGNTIYF. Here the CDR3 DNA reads TGTGCCAGCAGTCGACAGGGAGTTGGAAACACCATATATTTT.